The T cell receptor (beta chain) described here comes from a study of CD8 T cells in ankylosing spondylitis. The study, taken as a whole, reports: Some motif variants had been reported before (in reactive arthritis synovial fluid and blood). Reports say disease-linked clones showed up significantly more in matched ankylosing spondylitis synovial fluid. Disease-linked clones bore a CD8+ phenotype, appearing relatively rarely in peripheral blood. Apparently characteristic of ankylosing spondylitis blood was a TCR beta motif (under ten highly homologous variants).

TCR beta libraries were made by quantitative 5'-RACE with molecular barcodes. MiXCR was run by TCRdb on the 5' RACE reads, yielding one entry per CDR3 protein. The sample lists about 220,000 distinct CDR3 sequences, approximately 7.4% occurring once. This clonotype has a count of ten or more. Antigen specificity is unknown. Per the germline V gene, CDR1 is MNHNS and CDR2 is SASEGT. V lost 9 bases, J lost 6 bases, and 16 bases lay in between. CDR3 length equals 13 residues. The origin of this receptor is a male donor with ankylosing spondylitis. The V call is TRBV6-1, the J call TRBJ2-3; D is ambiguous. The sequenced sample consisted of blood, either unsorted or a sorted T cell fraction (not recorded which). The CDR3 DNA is TGTGCCAGTACACTGCGGAACTCGGATACGCAGTATTTT. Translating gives CASTLRNSDTQYF.